This TCR beta chain was identified during a study of T cells after yellow fever vaccination. J was trimmed by 4 bases and V by 1 base; bases with no gene match: 20. The CDR3 loop spans 21 amino acids. This clonotype was seen at least ten times. One entry per CDR3 protein, called by TCRdb with MiXCR from the 5' RACE reads. Among 500,000 to 650,000 distinct CDR3 sequences, approximately 16% were seen once, and the ten largest hold 17%. V gene TRBV12-3 or TRBV12-4 combines with J gene TRBJ2-2, with TRBD2 matching 8 bases. The TCR originated in a man aged 18 to 30 who received the YFV17D yellow fever vaccine. The sequenced sample was PBMCs, obtained around 5 days after the first yellow fever vaccination. The CDR3 nucleotides read TGTGCCAGCAGTTTAGTCCCGCGACAATTTCCGGGACTAGGGAGCACCGGGGAGCTGTTTTTT. Its translation: CASSLVPRQFPGLGSTGELFF.